The clone carrying this T cell receptor (beta chain) showed up just a few times. Its antigen is still unknown. 5'RACE template switching generated TCR cDNA, adding a universal primer site and UMIs. TCRdb independently ran MiXCR on the 5' RACE reads; one entry per CDR3 protein. The data hold a few hundred thousand distinct CDR3 sequences, with less than 3.5% observed a single time. This entry belongs to a study of T cells after yellow fever vaccination. Broader study findings: Highly abundant clonotypes carried over from the bulk population could end up in FACS-sorted repertoires as contaminants. Clonotypes appearing in both CD4 and CD8 compartments existed, and their share was small. Detected again after the booster were most primary-vaccination clones, at 95% to 96% CD4 and 80% to 90% CD8.

The trim removed 6 bases at V and 1 base at J, leaving 6 bases unmatched. The CDR3 loop spans 15 amino acids. The germline V gene encodes CDR1 KGHDR and CDR2 SFDVKD. The J gene is TRBJ2-3, the V gene TRBV24-1; 7 positions agree with TRBD2. The sequencing here drew on CD4+ T cells sorted from PBMCs, taken 10 days after the yellow fever booster vaccination. This receptor was obtained from a man aged 18 to 30 who received the YFV17D yellow fever vaccine. This chain's CDR3 is CATSRASGGTDTQYF. Here the CDR3 DNA reads TGTGCCACCAGTAGGGCAAGCGGGGGCACAGATACGCAGTATTTT.